This T cell receptor beta chain was identified in a study of blood T cell repertoires in COVID-19. Study background: Donors in the United States, Italy and Spain gave samples during acute or convalescent COVID-19. From T cells, B-cell-depleted T cells, or PBMCs came the material, which was cDNA or gDNA.

CDR3 length equals 12 residues. Per the germline V gene, CDR1 is SGHTA and CDR2 is FQGNSA. With 5 bases removed from V and 7 bases from J, the gap between germline ends came to 12 bases. Per the original methods: Researchers report that nucleated cell counts were estimated from reference gene primer amplification. Method: immunoSEQ multiplex PCR; TCRdb's copy keeps in-frame clones and lacks some. D and trimming were read from the DNA, whereas the V and J calls and clone size are those reported in that table. The sample yields 35,000 to 40,000 clones, 90% seen once. This chain joins TRBV7-2 and TRBJ2-7; D unclear. The sequence derives from a man in his 60s with active or convalescent COVID-19. Sequencing was performed on peripheral blood. The CDR3 nucleotides are TGTGCCAGCAGCACACCACCGAGGGAGCAGTACTTC. Its translation: CASSTPPREQYF.